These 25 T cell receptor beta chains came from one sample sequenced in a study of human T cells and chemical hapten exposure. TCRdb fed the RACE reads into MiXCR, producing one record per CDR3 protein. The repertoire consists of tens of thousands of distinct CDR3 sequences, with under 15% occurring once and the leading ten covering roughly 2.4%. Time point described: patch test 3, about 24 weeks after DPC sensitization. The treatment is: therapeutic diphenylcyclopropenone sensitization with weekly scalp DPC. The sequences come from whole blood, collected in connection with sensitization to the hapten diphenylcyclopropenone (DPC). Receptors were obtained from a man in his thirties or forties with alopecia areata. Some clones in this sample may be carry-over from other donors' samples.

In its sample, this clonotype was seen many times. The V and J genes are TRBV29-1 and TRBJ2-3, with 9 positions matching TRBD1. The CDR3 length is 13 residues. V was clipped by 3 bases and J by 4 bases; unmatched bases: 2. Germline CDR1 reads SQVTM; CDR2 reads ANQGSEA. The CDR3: CSVDTGGSDTQYF. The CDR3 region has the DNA TGCAGCGTTGACACAGGGGGCTCAGATACGCAGTATTTT.

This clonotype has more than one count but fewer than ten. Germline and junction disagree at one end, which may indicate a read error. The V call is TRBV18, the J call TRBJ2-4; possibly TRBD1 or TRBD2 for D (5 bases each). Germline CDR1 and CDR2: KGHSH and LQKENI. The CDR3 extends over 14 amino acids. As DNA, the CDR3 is TGTGCCAGCTCCCACGGGACCGAGACTTACCTTATGGACTTC. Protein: CASSHGTETYLMDF.

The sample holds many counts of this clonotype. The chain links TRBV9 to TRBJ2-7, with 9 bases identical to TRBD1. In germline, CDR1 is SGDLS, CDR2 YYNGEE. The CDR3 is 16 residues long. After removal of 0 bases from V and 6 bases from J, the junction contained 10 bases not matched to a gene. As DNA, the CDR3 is TGTGCCAGCAGCGTAGAGGCCGGGACAGGGCGCGGCGAGCAGTACTTC. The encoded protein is CASSVEAGTGRGEQYF.

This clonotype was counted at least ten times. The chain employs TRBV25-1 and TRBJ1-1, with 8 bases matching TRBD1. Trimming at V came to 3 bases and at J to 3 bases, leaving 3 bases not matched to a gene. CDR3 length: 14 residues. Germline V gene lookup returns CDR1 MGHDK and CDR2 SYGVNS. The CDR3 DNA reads TGTGCCAGCAGTGAGACAGGGGCCTACACTGAAGCTTTCTTT. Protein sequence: CASSETGAYTEAFF.

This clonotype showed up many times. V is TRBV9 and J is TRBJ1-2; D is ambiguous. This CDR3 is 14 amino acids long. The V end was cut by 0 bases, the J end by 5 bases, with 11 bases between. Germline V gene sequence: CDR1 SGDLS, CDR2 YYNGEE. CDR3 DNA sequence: TGTGCCAGCAGCGTAGGGACTTTGGGGTATGGCTACACCTTC. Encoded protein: CASSVGTLGYGYTF.

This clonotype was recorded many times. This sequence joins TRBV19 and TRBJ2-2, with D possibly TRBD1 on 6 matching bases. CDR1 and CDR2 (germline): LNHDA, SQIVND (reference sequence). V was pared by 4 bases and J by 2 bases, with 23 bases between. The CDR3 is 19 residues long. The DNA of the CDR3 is TGTGCCAGTAGTAGCCCCCTCCGGTATGGGGGCGGAAACACCGGGGAGCTGTTTTTT. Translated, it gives CASSSPLRYGGGNTGELFF.

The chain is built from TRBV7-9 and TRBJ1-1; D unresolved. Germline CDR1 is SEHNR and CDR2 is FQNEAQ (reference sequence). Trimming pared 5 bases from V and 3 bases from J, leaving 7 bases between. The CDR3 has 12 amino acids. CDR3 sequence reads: CASSLIDTEAFF. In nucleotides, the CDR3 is TGTGCCAGCAGCCTAATTGACACTGAAGCTTTCTTT.

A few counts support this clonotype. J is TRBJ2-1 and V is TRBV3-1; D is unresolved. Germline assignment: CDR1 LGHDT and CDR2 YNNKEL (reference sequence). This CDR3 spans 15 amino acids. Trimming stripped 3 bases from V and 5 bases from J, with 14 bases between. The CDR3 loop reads CASSQFGDRNNEQFF. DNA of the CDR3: TGTGCCAGCAGCCAGTTCGGAGACCGAAACAATGAGCAGTTCTTC.

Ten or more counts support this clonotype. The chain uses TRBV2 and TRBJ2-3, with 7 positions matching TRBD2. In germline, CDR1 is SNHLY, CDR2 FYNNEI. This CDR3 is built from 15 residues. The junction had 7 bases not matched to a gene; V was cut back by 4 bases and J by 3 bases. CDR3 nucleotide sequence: TGTGCCAGCAGTGCCAGGTCGGGGGGTACAGATACGCAGTATTTT. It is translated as CASSARSGGTDTQYF.

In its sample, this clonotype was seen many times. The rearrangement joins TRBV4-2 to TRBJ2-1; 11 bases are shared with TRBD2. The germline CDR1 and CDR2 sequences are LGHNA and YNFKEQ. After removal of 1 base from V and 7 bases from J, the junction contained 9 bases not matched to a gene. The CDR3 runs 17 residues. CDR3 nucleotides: TGTGCCAGCAGCCAAGTACGCGGTAGCGGGGGGGCAAATGAGCAGTTCTTC. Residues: CASSQVRGSGGANEQFF.

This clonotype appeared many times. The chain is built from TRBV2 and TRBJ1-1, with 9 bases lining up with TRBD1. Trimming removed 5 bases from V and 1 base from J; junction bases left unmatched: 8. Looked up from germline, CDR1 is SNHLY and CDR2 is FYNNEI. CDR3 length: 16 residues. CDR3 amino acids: CASSPGQGFRNTEAFF. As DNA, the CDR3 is TGTGCCAGCAGTCCAGGACAGGGGTTTAGGAACACTGAAGCTTTCTTT.

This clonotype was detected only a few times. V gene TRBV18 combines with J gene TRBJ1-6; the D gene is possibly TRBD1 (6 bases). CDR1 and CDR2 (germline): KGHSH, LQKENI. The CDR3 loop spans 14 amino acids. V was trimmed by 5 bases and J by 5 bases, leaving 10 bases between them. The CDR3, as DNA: TGTGCCAGCTCATTGACAGGTGATAATTCACCCCTCCACTTT. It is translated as CASSLTGDNSPLHF.

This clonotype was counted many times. In nucleotides, the CDR3 is TGTGCCAGCAGCTGGGGGCAGGTCTACAATGAGCAGTTCTTC. It yields the protein CASSWGQVYNEQFF. The chain is built from TRBV7-9 and TRBJ2-1, with D maybe TRBD1 (6 bases). Trimming stripped 4 bases from V and 3 bases from J, with 10 bases between. CDR3 length: 14 residues. The germline V gene encodes CDR1 SEHNR and CDR2 FQNEAQ (reference sequence).

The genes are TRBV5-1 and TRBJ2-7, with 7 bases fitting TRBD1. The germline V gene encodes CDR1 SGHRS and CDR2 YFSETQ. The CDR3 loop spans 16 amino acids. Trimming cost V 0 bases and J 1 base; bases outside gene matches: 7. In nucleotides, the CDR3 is TGCGCCAGCAGCTTGGCCGGGACAGCCCAATCCTACGAGCAGTACTTC. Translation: CASSLAGTAQSYEQYF.

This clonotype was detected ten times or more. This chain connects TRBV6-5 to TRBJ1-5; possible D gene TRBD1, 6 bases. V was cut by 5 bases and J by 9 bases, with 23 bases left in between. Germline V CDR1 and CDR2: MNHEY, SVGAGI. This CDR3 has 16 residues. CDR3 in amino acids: CASSRDGTPGRGPQHF. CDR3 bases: TGTGCCAGCAGTAGAGACGGGACACCAGGAAGGGGGCCCCAGCATTTT.

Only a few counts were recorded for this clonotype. DNA for the CDR3: TGCAGCGTTGACGTTCCGGGAAGGGCCTACGAGCAGTACTTC. Its translation: CSVDVPGRAYEQYF. V and J are TRBV29-1 and TRBJ2-7, with D perhaps TRBD2 (5 bases). Trimming stripped 3 bases from V and 2 bases from J, with 14 bases between. The CDR3 has 14 residues. Germline CDR1 is SQVTM and CDR2 is ANQGSEA.

CDR3 in DNA: TGTGCCAGCATCCCAGGGGGCGGTTCACCCCTCCACTTT. Translating it yields CASIPGGGSPLHF. The chain combines TRBV6-1 with TRBJ1-6; TRBD1 matches 8 bases. CDR3 size: 13 residues. The V segment lost 7 bases and the J segment 9 bases; nucleotides outside the gene matches: 5. CDR1 is MNHNS, CDR2 SASEGT, per germline.

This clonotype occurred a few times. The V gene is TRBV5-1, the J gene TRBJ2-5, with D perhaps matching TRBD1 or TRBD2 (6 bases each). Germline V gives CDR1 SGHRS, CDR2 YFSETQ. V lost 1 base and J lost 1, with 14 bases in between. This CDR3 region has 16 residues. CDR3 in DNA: TGCGCCAGCAGCTTGACACTAGGGGGAGGCCAAGAGACCCAGTACTTC. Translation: CASSLTLGGGQETQYF. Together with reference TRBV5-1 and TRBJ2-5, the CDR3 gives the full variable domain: KAGVTQTPRYLIKTRGQQVTLSCSPISGHRSVSWYQQTPGQGLQFLFEYFSETQRNKGNFPGRFSGRQFSNSRSEMNVSTLELGDSALYLCASSLTLGGGQETQYFGPGTRLLVL.

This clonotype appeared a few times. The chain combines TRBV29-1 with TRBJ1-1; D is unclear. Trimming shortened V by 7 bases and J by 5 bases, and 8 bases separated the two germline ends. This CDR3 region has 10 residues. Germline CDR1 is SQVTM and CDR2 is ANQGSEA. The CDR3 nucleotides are TGCAGCGGCTGGGTTACTGAAGCTTTCTTT. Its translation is CSGWVTEAFF.

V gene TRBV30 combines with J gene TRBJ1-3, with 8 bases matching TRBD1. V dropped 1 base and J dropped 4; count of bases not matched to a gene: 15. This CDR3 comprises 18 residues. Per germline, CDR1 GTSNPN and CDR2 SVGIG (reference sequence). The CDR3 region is CAWSAYRDRPISGNTIYF. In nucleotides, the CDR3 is TGTGCCTGGAGTGCGTACCGGGACAGGCCAATTTCCGGAAACACCATATATTTT.

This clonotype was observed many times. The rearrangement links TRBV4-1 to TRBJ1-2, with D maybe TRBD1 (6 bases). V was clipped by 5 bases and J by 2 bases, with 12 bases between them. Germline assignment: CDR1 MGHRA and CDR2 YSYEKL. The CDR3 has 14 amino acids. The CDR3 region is CASSIQGTNYGYTF. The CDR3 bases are TGCGCCAGCAGCATTCAGGGGACCAACTATGGCTACACCTTC.

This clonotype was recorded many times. The CDR3 bases are TGTGCCAGCAGCTTAGAGGAGAGGGGTGAGCAGTTCTTC. Protein sequence: CASSLEERGEQFF. The chain joins TRBV7-3 to TRBJ2-1, with D possibly being TRBD1 or TRBD2 (5 bases each). The CDR3 covers 13 residues. V was clipped by 2 bases and J by 9 bases, with 11 bases between them. Germline V gene sequence: CDR1 SGHTA, CDR2 FQGTGA.

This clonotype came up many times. The CDR3 DNA follows: TGTGCCAGCAGCAGCCGAACTATGGCTGTGAGGGGCTACGAGCAGTACTTC. Its protein is CASSSRTMAVRGYEQYF. The V call is TRBV21-1, the J call TRBJ2-7; the D call of TRBD1 is as the table states it, not checked on the DNA. TRBV21-1 is listed as a pseudogene. The CDR3 length is 17 residues.

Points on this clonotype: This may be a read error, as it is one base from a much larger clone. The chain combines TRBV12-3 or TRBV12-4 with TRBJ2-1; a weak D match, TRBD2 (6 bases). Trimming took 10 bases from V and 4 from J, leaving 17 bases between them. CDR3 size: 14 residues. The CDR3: CANIPTGTYNEQFF. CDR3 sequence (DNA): TGTGCCAACATCCCCACTGGGACTTACAATGAGCAGTTCTTC.

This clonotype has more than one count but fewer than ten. Written as DNA, the CDR3 is TGTGCCAGCAGTCGTCCGGACAGCAATAGGGAGTACTTC. It specifies CASSRPDSNREYF. The rearrangement links TRBV27 to TRBJ2-7, with D possibly being TRBD1 (6 bases). Germline V gene data show CDR1 as MNHEY and CDR2 as SMNVEV (reference sequence). V was cut by 5 bases and J by 11 bases, with 19 bases left in between. This CDR3 spans 13 amino acids.